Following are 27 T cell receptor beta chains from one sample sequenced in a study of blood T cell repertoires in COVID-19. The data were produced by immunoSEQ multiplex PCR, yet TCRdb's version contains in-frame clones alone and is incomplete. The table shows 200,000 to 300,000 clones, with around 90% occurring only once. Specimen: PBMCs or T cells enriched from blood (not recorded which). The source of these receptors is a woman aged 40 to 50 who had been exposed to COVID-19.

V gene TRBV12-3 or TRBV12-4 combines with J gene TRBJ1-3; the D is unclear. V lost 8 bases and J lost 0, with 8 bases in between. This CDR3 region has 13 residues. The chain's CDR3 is CASPPGSGNTIYF. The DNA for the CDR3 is TGTGCCAGCCCTCCGGGCTCTGGAAACACCATATATTTT.

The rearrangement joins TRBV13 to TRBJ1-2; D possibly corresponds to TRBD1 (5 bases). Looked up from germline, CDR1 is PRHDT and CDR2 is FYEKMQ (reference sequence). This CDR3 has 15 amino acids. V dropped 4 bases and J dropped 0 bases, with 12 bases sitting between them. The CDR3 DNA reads TGTGCCAGCAGCTCAGGCCGACAGCCTAACTATGGCTACACCTTC. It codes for CASSSGRQPNYGYTF.

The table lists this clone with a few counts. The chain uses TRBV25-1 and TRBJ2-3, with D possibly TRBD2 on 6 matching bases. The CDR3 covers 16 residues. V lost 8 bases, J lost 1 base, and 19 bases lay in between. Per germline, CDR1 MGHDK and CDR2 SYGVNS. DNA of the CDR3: TGTGCCAGCGGGGGTGGAGCGGGTGGGGGCACAGATACGCAGTATTTT. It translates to CASGGGAGGGTDTQYF.

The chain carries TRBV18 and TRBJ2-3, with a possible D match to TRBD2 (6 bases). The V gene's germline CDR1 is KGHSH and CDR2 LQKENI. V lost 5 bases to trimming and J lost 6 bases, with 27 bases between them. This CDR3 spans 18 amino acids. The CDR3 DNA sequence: TGTGCCAGCTCATCCTACAAAGCCCAGCGGGCAATTGGGGATACGCAGTATTTT. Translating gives CASSSYKAQRAIGDTQYF. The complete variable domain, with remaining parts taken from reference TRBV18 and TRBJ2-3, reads NAGVMQNPRHLVRRRGQEARLRCSPMKGHSHVYWYRQLPEEGLKFMVYLQKENIIDESGMPKERFSAEFPKEGPSILRIQQVVRGDSAAYFCASSSYKAQRAIGDTQYFGPGTRLTVL.

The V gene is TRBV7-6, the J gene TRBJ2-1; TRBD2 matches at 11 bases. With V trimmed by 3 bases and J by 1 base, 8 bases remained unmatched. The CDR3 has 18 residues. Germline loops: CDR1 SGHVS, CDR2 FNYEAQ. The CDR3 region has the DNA TGTGCCAGCAGCTTTAGACTAGCGGGACCCTTTTCCTACAATGAGCAGTTCTTC. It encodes CASSFRLAGPFSYNEQFF. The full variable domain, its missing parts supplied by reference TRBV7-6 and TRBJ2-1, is GAGVSQSPRYKVTKRGQDVALRCDPISGHVSLYWYRQALGQGPEFLTYFNYEAQQDKSGLPNDRFSAERPEGSISTLTIQRTEQRDSAMYRCASSFRLAGPFSYNEQFFGPGTRLTVL.

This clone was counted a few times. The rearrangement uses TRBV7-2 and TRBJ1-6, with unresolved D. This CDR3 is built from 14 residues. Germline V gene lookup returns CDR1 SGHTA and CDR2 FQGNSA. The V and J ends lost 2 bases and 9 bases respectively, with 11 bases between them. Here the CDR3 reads CASSLHYAGSPLHF. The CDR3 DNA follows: TGTGCCAGCAGCTTACACTATGCGGGTTCACCCCTCCACTTT.

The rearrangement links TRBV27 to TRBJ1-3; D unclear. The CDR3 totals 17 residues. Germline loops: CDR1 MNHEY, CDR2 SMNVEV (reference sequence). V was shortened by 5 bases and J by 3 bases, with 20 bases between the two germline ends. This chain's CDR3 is CASSPDGGQTYGNTIYF. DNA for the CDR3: TGTGCCAGCAGTCCCGATGGAGGGCAGACCTATGGAAACACCATATATTTT.

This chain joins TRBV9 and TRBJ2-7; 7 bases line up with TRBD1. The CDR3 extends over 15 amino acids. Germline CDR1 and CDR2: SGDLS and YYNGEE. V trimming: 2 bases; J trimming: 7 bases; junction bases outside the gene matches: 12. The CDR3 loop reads CASSVSQTGDGEQYF. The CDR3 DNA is TGTGCCAGCAGCGTTTCCCAAACAGGGGATGGGGAGCAGTACTTC.

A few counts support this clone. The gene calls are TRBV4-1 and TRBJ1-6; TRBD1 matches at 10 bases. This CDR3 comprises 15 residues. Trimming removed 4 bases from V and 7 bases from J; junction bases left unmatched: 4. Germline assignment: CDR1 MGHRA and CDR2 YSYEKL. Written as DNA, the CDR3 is TGCGCCAGCAGCCGACAGGGGGCGGAAAATTCACCCCTCCACTTT. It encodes CASSRQGAENSPLHF.

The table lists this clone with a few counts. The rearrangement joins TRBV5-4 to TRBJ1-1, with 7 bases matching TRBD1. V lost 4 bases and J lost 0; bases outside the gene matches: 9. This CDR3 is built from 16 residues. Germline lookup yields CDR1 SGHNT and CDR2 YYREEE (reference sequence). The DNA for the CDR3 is TGTGCCAGCAGCGGCGCTGGAGGGACAGTGAACACTGAAGCTTTCTTT. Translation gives CASSGAGGTVNTEAFF.

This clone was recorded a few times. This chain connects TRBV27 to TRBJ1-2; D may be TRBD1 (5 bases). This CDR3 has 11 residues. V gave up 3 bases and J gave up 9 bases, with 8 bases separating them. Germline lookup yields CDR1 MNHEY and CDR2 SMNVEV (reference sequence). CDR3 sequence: CASSFQGSYTF. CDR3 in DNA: TGTGCCAGCAGTTTTCAGGGAAGCTACACCTTC.

CDR3 sequence (DNA): TGTGCCAGCAGCTTAGAAGGGGGATCCTCATTCGGAAACACCATATATTTT. Amino acids: CASSLEGGSSFGNTIYF. The V and J genes are TRBV11-3 and TRBJ1-3; tentative D call: TRBD1 (6 bases). There are 17 residues in the CDR3. V was cut by 0 bases and J by 4 bases, with 16 bases left in between. CDR1 is SGHNT, CDR2 YENEEA, per germline.

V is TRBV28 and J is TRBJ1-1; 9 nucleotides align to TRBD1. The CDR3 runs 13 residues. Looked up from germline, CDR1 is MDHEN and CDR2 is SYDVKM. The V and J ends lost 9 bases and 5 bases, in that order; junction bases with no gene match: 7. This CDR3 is CASMTGGRTEAFF. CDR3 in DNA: TGTGCCAGTATGACAGGGGGGAGGACTGAAGCTTTCTTT. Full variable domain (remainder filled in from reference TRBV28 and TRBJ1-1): DVKVTQSSRYLVKRTGEKVFLECVQDMDHENMFWYRQDPGLGLRLIYFSYDVKMKEKGDIPEGYSVSREKKERFSLILESASTNQTSMYLCASMTGGRTEAFFGQGTRLTVV.

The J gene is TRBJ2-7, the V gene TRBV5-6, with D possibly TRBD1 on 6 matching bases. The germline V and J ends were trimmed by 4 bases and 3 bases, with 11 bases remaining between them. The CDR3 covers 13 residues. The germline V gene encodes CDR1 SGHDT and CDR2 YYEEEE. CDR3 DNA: TGTGCCAGCAGCCGAACAGGGCGCTACGAGCAGTACTTC. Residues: CASSRTGRYEQYF. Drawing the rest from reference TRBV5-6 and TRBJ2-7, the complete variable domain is DAGVTQSPTHLIKTRGQQVTLRCSPKSGHDTVSWYQQALGQGPQFIFQYYEEEERQRGNFPDRFSGHQFPNYSSELNVNALLLGDSALYLCASSRTGRYEQYFGPGTRLTVT.

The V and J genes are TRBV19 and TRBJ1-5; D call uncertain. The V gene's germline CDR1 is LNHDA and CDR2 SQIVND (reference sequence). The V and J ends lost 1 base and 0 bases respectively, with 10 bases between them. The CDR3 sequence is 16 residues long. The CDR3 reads CASSIGADYSNQPQHF. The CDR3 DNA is TGTGCCAGTAGTATAGGGGCAGACTATAGCAATCAGCCCCAGCATTTT.

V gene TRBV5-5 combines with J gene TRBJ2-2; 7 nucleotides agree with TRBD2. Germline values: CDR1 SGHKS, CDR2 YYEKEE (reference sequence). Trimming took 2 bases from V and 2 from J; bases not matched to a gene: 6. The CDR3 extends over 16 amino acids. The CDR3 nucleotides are TGTGCCAGCAGCTTTGCTAGCGGCACAAACACCGGGGAGCTGTTTTTT. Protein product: CASSFASGTNTGELFF.

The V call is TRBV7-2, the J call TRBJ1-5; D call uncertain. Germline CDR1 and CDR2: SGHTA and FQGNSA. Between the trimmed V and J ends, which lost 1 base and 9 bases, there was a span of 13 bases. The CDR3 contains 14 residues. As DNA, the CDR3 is TGTGCCAGCAGCTTAGAAGGAGGTTGGCGGCCCCAGCATTTT. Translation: CASSLEGGWRPQHF.

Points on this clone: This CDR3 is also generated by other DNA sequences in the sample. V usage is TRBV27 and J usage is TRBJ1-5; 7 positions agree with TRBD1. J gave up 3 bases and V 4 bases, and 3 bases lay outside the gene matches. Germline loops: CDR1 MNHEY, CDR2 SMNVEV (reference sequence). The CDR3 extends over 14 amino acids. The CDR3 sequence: CASSSQGNNQPQHF. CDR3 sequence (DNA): TGTGCCAGCAGTTCACAGGGGAACAATCAGCCCCAGCATTTT.

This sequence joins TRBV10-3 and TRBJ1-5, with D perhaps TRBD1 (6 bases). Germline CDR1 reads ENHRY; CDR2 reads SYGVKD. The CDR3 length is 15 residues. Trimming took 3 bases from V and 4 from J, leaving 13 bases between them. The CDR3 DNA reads TGTGCCATCAGTGATAAACGGACAGAAAATCAGCCCCAGCATTTT. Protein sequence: CAISDKRTENQPQHF.

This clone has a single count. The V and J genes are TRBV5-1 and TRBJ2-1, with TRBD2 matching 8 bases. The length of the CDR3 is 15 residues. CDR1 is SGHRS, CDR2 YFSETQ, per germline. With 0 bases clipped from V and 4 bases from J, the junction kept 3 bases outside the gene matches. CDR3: CASSLGAGEYNEQFF. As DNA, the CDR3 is TGCGCCAGCAGCTTGGGAGCGGGGGAGTACAATGAGCAGTTCTTC.

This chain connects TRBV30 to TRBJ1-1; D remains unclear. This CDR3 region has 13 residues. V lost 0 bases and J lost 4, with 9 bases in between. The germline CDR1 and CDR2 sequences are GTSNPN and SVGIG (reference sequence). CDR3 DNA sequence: TGTGCCTGGAGTGTACTGTCAAGCACTGAAGCTTTCTTT. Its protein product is CAWSVLSSTEAFF.

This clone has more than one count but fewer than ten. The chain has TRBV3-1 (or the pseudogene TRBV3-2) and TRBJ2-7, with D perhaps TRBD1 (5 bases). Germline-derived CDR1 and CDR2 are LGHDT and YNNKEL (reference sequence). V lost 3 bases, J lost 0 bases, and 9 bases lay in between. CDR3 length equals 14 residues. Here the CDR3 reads CASSQQGDSYEQYF. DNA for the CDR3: TGTGCCAGCAGCCAGCAAGGGGACTCCTACGAGCAGTACTTC.

The CDR3 region is CASSYSAGFGNQPQHF. The CDR3 coding sequence is TGTGCCAGCAGTTACTCGGCAGGGTTTGGCAATCAGCCCCAGCATTTT. The chain has TRBV6-2 or TRBV6-3 and TRBJ1-5; tentative D call: TRBD1 (5 bases). The germline V gene has CDR1 MNHEY and CDR2 SVGEGT. Trimming shortened V by 0 bases and J by 2 bases, and 11 bases separated the two germline ends. The CDR3 has 16 residues.

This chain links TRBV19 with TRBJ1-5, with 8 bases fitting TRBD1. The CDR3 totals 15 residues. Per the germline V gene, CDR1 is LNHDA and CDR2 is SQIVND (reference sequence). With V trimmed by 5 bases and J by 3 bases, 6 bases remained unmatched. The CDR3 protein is CASSSQGANNQPQHF. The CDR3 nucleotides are TGTGCCAGTAGTTCCCAGGGGGCGAACAATCAGCCCCAGCATTTT.

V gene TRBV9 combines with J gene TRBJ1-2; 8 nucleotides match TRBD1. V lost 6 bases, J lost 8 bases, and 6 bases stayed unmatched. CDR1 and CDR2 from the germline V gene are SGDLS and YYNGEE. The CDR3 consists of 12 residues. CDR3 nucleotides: TGTGCCAGCAACCGACAGGGGAAAGGCTACACCTTC. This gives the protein CASNRQGKGYTF.

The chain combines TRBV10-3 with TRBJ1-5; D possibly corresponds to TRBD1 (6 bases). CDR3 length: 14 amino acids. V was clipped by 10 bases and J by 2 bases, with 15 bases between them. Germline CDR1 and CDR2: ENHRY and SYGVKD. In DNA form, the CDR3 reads TGTGCCACCCAGGGTGGGGGCGGCAATCAGCCCCAGCATTTT. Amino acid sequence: CATQGGGGNQPQHF.

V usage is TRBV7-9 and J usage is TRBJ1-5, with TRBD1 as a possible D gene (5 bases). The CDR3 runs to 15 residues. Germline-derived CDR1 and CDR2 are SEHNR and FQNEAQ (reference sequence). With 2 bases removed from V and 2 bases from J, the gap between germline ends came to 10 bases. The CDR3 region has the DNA TGTGCCAGCAGCTTACAAACGGGGGGCAATCAGCCCCAGCATTTT. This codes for CASSLQTGGNQPQHF.